The rows below give T cell receptor beta chains drawn from one sample of a study of T cells after yellow fever vaccination. TCRdb ran MiXCR on the 5' RACE reads and lists one entry per CDR3 protein. The data show 400,000 or so distinct CDR3 sequences, around 10% seen once. Sequences were derived from PBMCs, sampled on the day of the first yellow fever vaccination. The receptor source for this set is a man aged 18 to 29 who received the YFV17D yellow fever vaccine. Each CDR3 is given with its conserved first and last residue. Fields, in order: V gene, J gene, clone size, D gene, CDR3 protein, CDR3 DNA. D genes are given only for firm matches. A clone size is listed for some rows: how often the clone was seen (once, few, many), or a class if it is expanded.

TRBV29-1	TRBJ2-5	many	TRBD2	CSVGAGVGETQYF	TGCAGCGTTGGTGCGGGGGTCGGCGAGACCCAGTACTTC
TRBV7-9	TRBJ2-2	few	.	CASRQTRGLLDTGELFF	TGTGCCAGCAGACAGACCAGGGGCTTATTGGACACCGGGGAGCTGTTTTTT
TRBV18	TRBJ1-1	few	.	CASSPPGVDTEAFF	TGTGCCAGCTCACCACCCGGGGTAGACACTGAAGCTTTCTTT
TRBV5-1	TRBJ2-1	many	.	CASSGNNEQFF	TGCGCCAGCTCGGGGAACAATGAGCAGTTCTTC
TRBV5-1	TRBJ2-1	.	.	CASSLSPRGEQFF	TGCGCCAGCAGCTTGAGCCCTCGGGGGGAGCAGTTCTTC
TRBV7-9	TRBJ1-6	.	TRBD1	CASSLYQGDSPLHF	TGTGCCAGCAGCTTATACCAGGGGGATTCACCCCTCCACTTT
TRBV27	TRBJ1-4	.	.	CASSLVRVGNEKLFF	TGTGCCAGCAGTTTAGTAAGGGTCGGAAATGAAAAACTGTTTTTT
TRBV7-3	TRBJ2-2	few	TRBD2	CASSMPGLEETGELFF	TGTGCCAGCAGCATGCCGGGACTAGAGGAAACCGGGGAGCTGTTTTTT
TRBV4-3	TRBJ1-1	.	.	CASSQDWGAGAFF	TGCGCCAGCAGCCAAGATTGGGGGGCAGGAGCTTTCTTT
TRBV7-2	TRBJ1-1	.	TRBD1	CASSARRGPEAFF	TGTGCCAGCAGCGCCCGGAGGGGGCCTGAAGCTTTCTTT
TRBV4-3	TRBJ2-2	many	TRBD1	CASRGQGNTGELFF	TGCGCCAGCCGAGGACAGGGAAACACCGGGGAGCTGTTTTTT
TRBV12-3/TRBV12-4	TRBJ1-3	few	.	CASSLPATGNTIYF	TGTGCCAGCAGTTTACCAGCAACTGGAAACACCATATATTTT
TRBV12-3/TRBV12-4	TRBJ2-7	many	TRBD2	CASSFDPAGAYEQYF	TGTGCCAGCAGTTTCGATCCAGCGGGGGCCTACGAGCAGTACTTC